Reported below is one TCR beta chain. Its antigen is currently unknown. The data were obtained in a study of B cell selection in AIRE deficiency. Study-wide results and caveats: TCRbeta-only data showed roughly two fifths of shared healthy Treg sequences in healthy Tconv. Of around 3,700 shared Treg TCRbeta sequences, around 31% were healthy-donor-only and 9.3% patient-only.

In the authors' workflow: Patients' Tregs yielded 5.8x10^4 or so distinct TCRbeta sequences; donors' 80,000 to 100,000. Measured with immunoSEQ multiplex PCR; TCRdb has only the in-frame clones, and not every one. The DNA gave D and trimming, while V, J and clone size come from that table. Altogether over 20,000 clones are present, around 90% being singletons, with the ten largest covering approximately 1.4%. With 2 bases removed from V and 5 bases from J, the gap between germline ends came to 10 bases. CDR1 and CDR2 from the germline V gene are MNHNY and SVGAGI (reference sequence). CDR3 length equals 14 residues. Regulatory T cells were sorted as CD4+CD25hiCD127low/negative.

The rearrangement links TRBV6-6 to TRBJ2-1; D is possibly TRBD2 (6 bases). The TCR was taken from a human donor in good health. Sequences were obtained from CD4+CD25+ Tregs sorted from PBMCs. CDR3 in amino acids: CASSYQDYDNEQFF. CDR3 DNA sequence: TGTGCCAGCAGTTACCAGGACTACGACAATGAGCAGTTCTTC.